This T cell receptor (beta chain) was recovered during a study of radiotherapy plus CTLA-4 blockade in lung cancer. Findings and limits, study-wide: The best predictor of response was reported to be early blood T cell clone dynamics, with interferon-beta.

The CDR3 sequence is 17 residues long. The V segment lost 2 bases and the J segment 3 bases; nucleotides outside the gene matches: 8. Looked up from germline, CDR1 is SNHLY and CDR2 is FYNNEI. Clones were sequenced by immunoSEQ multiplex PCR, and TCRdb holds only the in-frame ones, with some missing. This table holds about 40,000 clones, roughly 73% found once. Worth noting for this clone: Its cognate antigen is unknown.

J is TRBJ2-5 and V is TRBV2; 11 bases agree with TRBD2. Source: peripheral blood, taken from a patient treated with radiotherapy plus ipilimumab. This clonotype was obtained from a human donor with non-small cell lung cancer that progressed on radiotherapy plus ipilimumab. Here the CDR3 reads CASSEPWLAGGEETQYF. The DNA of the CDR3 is TGTGCCAGCAGTGAACCCTGGCTAGCGGGGGGTGAAGAGACCCAGTACTTC.